This is a list of T cell receptor beta chains from one sample in a study of shared clonotypes between healthy human individuals. Data came from immunoSEQ multiplex PCR; TCRdb stores just in-frame clones and leaves some out. Of some 2,000,000 clones in the sample, about 95% were seen once. The specimen was naive CD8+ T cells sorted from blood. The origin of the receptors is a man in his late teens or twenties in good health. CDR3s include the opening cysteine and the closing phenylalanine or tryptophan. A D gene is named only where the DNA matches it firmly. Size values are once, few and many counts, or a class for expanded clones, and some rows have none.

j_gene: TRBJ1-6
v_gene: TRBV5-1
d_gene: TRBD1
abundance: .
CDR3nt: TGCGCCAGCAGCTTCGGAGACAGGGCGAGCTCCTATAATTCACCCCTCCACTTT
CDR3aa: CASSFGDRASSYNSPLHF

j_gene: TRBJ2-3
v_gene: TRBV11-1
d_gene: .
abundance: .
CDR3nt: TGTGCCAGCAGCTCGGAGGGGGCAGATACGCAGTATTTT
CDR3aa: CASSSEGADTQYF

j_gene: TRBJ2-7
v_gene: TRBV7-2
d_gene: TRBD2
abundance: once
CDR3nt: TGTGCCAGCTGGGAACCGACTAGCGGGAGGGCCTGGGAGCAGTACTTC
CDR3aa: CASWEPTSGRAWEQYF

j_gene: TRBJ2-7
v_gene: TRBV7-9
d_gene: TRBD2
abundance: .
CDR3nt: TGTGCCAGCAGCACTAGCGGGGACAGCTCCTACGAGCAGTACTTC
CDR3aa: CASSTSGDSSYEQYF

j_gene: TRBJ2-1
v_gene: TRBV7-6
d_gene: .
abundance: .
CDR3nt: TGTGCCAGCAGCCCAGTAGCGGAAACCTACAATGAGCAGTTCTTC
CDR3aa: CASSPVAETYNEQFF

j_gene: TRBJ1-5
v_gene: TRBV30
d_gene: .
abundance: once
CDR3nt: TGTGCCTGGAGTGTGACGGGCAATCAGCCCCAGCATTTT
CDR3aa: CAWSVTGNQPQHF

j_gene: TRBJ2-3
v_gene: TRBV5-6
d_gene: .
abundance: .
CDR3nt: TGTGCCAGCAGCTTTCAAGTAGATACGCAGTATTTT
CDR3aa: CASSFQVDTQYF

j_gene: TRBJ2-4
v_gene: TRBV10-3
d_gene: .
abundance: .
CDR3nt: TGTGCCACCGAGGCACCGGGCCAGGGTTACATTCAGTACTTC
CDR3aa: CATEAPGQGYIQYF

j_gene: TRBJ1-5
v_gene: TRBV6-5
d_gene: TRBD1
abundance: once
CDR3nt: TGTGCCAGTCGTACAGGGGAAAGCAATCAGCCCCAGCATTTT
CDR3aa: CASRTGESNQPQHF

j_gene: TRBJ2-1
v_gene: TRBV4-1
d_gene: .
abundance: .
CDR3nt: TGCGCCAGCAGCCAAGGGCTAGCTAACAACAATGAGCAGTTCTTC
CDR3aa: CASSQGLANNNEQFF

j_gene: TRBJ2-5
v_gene: TRBV5-1
d_gene: TRBD1
abundance: .
CDR3nt: TGCGCCAGCAGCTTAGGACAGGGAAGATATGAAGAGACCCAGTACTTC
CDR3aa: CASSLGQGRYEETQYF